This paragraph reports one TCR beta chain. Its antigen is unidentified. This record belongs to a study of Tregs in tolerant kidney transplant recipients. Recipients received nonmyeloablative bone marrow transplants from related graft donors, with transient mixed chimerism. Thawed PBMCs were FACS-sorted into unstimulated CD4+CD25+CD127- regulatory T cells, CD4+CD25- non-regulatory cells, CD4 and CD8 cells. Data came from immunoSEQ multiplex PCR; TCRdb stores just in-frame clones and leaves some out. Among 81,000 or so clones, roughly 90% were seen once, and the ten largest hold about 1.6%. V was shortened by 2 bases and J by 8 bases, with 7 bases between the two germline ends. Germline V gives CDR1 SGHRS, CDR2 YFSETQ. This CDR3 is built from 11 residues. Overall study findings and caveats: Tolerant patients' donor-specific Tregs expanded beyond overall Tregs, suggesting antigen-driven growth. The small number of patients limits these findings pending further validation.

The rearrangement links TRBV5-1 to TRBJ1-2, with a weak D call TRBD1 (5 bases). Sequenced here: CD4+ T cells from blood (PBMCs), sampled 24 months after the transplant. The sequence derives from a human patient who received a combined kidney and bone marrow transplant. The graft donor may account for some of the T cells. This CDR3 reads CASSFAGGYTF. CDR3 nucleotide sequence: TGCGCCAGCAGCTTTGCAGGGGGCTACACCTTC.